This TCR beta chain comes out of a study of identifying expanded T cells in peripheral blood. Study results and caveats: Differentially abundant clones: roughly 1.3 between replicates, 16.4 at around 15 days, approximately 18 at four.

Sequencing used immunoSEQ multiplex PCR; TCRdb keeps in-frame clones, though not all of them. This sample carries under 95,000 clones, approximately 90% of them seen once, and the ten largest clones take 2.5% to 3.5%. Germline V gene data show CDR1 as SGHVS and CDR2 as FNYEAQ. The CDR3 consists of 14 residues. V shed 5 bases and J 14 bases; nucleotides not matched to a gene: 12. A remark on this clone: What it recognizes is unknown.

Material for sequencing was blood. This receptor was obtained from a person between 18 and 70 years old in good health. The V and J genes are TRBV7-6 and TRBJ2-1, with TRBD2 matching over 10 bases. Here the CDR3 DNA reads TGTGCCAGCAGCCCCTTAGCGGGAGGAACTGGTGAGTTCTTC. It encodes CASSPLAGGTGEFF.